The sequence of this TCR beta chain was determined in a study of immune cell composition in non-small cell lung cancer. Looking at the study overall: Tumours were mainly lung adenocarcinoma or squamous cell carcinoma.

Only in-frame clones appear in the TCRdb table, and some are missing; sequencing was by immunoSEQ multiplex PCR. Among a few thousand clones, about 78% were seen once, and the ten largest hold more than 15%. Study observations and caveats: Lung squamous cell carcinoma tumours had significantly higher top 10 clone scores and productive clonality than lung adenocarcinoma.

Germline-derived CDR1 and CDR2 are MNHNY and SVGAGI (reference sequence). The CDR3 is 10 residues long. V lost 8 bases and J lost 9, with 10 bases in between. On this clone: Antigen unknown.

The receptor was derived from a human donor with non-small cell lung cancer. The sequenced material came from lung tumor tissue. The chain couples TRBV6-6 to TRBJ1-2; possibly TRBD1 for D (5 bases). CDR3 loop: CASYQGSYTF. For the CDR3, the DNA is TGTGCCAGCTACCAGGGAAGCTACACCTTC.